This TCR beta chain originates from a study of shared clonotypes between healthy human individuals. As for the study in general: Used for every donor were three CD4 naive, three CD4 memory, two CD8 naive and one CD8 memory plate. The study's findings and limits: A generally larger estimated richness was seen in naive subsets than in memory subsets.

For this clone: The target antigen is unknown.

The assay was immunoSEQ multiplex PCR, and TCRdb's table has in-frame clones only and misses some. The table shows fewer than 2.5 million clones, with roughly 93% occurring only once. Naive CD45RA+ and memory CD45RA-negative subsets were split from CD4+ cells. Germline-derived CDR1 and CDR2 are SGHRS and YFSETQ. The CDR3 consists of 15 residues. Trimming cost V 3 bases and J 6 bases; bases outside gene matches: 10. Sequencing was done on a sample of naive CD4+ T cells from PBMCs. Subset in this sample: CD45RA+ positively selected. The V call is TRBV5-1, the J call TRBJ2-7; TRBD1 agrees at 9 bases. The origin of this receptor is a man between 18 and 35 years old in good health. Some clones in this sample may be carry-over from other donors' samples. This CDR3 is CASSSGQGQSREQYF. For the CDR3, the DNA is TGCGCCAGCAGCTCGGGACAGGGTCAAAGTCGCGAGCAGTACTTC.